A selection of T cell receptor beta chains follows, all from one sample in a study of preoperative IRX-2 immunotherapy in early breast cancer. Data came from immunoSEQ multiplex PCR; TCRdb stores just in-frame clones and leaves some out. Of fewer than 40,000 clones detected, roughly 90% appear once; the ten largest clones hold 1.6%. Sequencing used tumor tissue, obtained after IRX-2 immunotherapy. These receptors came from a human donor with breast cancer. Both conserved end residues are part of each CDR3. The D gene is left open where the match is weak. Where a row states a size, it is once, few, many or the class of an expanded clone; other rows omit it.

clone size: -; V gene: TRBV18; D gene: TRBD2; J gene: TRBJ2-1; CDR3 DNA: TGTGCCAGCTCCCCGGGGAGGGTTGGAAATGAGCAGTTCTTC; CDR3 protein: CASSPGRVGNEQFF
clone size: -; V gene: TRBV6-8; D gene: -; J gene: TRBJ1-1; CDR3 DNA: TGTGCCAGCAGTTACTCGTCCCGGGACGTTTTACCTTGGAACACTGAAGCTTTCTTT; CDR3 protein: CASSYSSRDVLPWNTEAFF
clone size: -; V gene: TRBV29-1; D gene: TRBD1; J gene: TRBJ1-5; CDR3 DNA: TGCAGCGCGGGACAGGGGGCGAATCAGCCCCAGCATTTT; CDR3 protein: CSAGQGANQPQHF
clone size: -; V gene: TRBV14; D gene: -; J gene: TRBJ2-3; CDR3 DNA: TGTGCCAGCAGCCTGGCGGGGACAGATACGCAGTATTTT; CDR3 protein: CASSLAGTDTQYF
clone size: -; V gene: TRBV14; D gene: -; J gene: TRBJ2-1; CDR3 DNA: TGTGCCAGCAGCCCGAAGGGGAGTGAGCAGTTCTTC; CDR3 protein: CASSPKGSEQFF
clone size: -; V gene: TRBV11-3; D gene: TRBD2; J gene: TRBJ2-2; CDR3 DNA: TGTGCCAGCAGCCATAACGGGGAGGGAGGTGACACCGGGGAGCTGTTTTTT; CDR3 protein: CASSHNGEGGDTGELFF
clone size: -; V gene: TRBV6-8; D gene: -; J gene: TRBJ2-7; CDR3 DNA: TGTGCCAGCAGCCGATCAGAGGAGAACGAGCAGTACTTC; CDR3 protein: CASSRSEENEQYF
clone size: -; V gene: TRBV22-1; D gene: -; J gene: TRBJ1-1; CDR3 DNA: TGTGCCAGCAGTTACGATGTGAGAAAACCAGACACTGAAGCTTTCTTT; CDR3 protein: CASSYDVRKPDTEAFF
clone size: -; V gene: TRBV7-5; D gene: -; J gene: TRBJ1-6; CDR3 DNA: TGTGCCAGCAGCTTCGGACAGTTAAATTCACCCCTCCACTTT; CDR3 protein: CASSFGQLNSPLHF
clone size: once; V gene: TRBV11-3; D gene: TRBD1; J gene: TRBJ1-5; CDR3 DNA: TGTGCCAGCAGCCCTATCGCCGGGACAGGGGACCAGCCCCAGCATTTT; CDR3 protein: CASSPIAGTGDQPQHF
clone size: -; V gene: TRBV30; D gene: -; J gene: TRBJ1-1; CDR3 DNA: TGTGCCTGGGCTTGGACAGCGAACACTGAAGCTTTCTTT; CDR3 protein: CAWAWTANTEAFF
clone size: -; V gene: TRBV15; D gene: -; J gene: TRBJ1-5; CDR3 DNA: TGTGCCACCAGCAGAGATGTGGGGGGCACTCAGCCCCAGCATTTT; CDR3 protein: CATSRDVGGTQPQHF
clone size: -; V gene: TRBV23-1; D gene: -; J gene: TRBJ1-2; CDR3 DNA: TGCGCCAGCAGCCAAGGTTCAGGGGAGGCTGGCTACACCTTC; CDR3 protein: CASSQGSGEAGYTF
clone size: -; V gene: TRBV6-8; D gene: -; J gene: TRBJ1-2; CDR3 DNA: TGTGCCAGCAGTTATACGGGGTCCGTGGGTTCCACCTTC; CDR3 protein: CASSYTGSVGSTF
clone size: -; V gene: TRBV6-8; D gene: TRBD1; J gene: TRBJ2-1; CDR3 DNA: TGTGCCAGCAGCTCATATGGGACAGGGTTGTCCTACAATGAGCAGTTCTTC; CDR3 protein: CASSSYGTGLSYNEQFF
clone size: -; V gene: TRBV18; D gene: TRBD1; J gene: TRBJ2-7; CDR3 DNA: TGTGCCAGCTCACCACCAACGGGACAGGGTTCTTTGCAGTACTTC; CDR3 protein: CASSPPTGQGSLQYF
clone size: -; V gene: TRBV10-3; D gene: -; J gene: TRBJ1-1; CDR3 DNA: TGTGCCATCAGTGAGAGTACCACTGAAGCTTTCTTT; CDR3 protein: CAISESTTEAFF
clone size: few; V gene: TRBV11-3; D gene: -; J gene: TRBJ1-1; CDR3 DNA: TGTGCCAGCAGCTTAGACAGTTTCGACACTGAAGCTTTCTTT; CDR3 protein: CASSLDSFDTEAFF
clone size: -; V gene: TRBV18; D gene: TRBD2; J gene: TRBJ2-4; CDR3 DNA: TGTGCCAGCTCACTCACTAGCGGGAGGGCCGGCAAAAACATTCAGTACTTC; CDR3 protein: CASSLTSGRAGKNIQYF
clone size: -; V gene: TRBV11-3; D gene: -; J gene: TRBJ1-2; CDR3 DNA: TGTGCCAGCAGCTTAGATCTACTTGGGGAAGGCTACACCTTC; CDR3 protein: CASSLDLLGEGYTF
clone size: -; V gene: TRBV29-1; D gene: TRBD1; J gene: TRBJ1-2; CDR3 DNA: TGCAGCGCTAAGGACAGGGGAGATGGCTACACCTTC; CDR3 protein: CSAKDRGDGYTF
clone size: few; V gene: TRBV11-3; D gene: TRBD2; J gene: TRBJ2-3; CDR3 DNA: TGTGCCAGCAGCCCGGGACTAGCAGTATCCACAGATACGCAGTATTTT; CDR3 protein: CASSPGLAVSTDTQYF
clone size: -; V gene: TRBV6-7; D gene: -; J gene: TRBJ2-2; CDR3 DNA: TGTGCCAGCAGTGAAGGGCCAATATGGGGGGAGCTGTTTTTT; CDR3 protein: CASSEGPIWGELFF
clone size: -; V gene: TRBV6-8; D gene: -; J gene: TRBJ1-2; CDR3 DNA: TGTGCCAGCAGTGCCGAGGGGGGGTATGGCTACACCTTC; CDR3 protein: CASSAEGGYGYTF
clone size: -; V gene: TRBV7-1; D gene: -; J gene: TRBJ2-2; CDR3 DNA: TGTGCCAGCAGCCAAGGAGGCGCCGGGGAGCTGTTTTTT; CDR3 protein: CASSQGGAGELFF
clone size: -; V gene: TRBV19; D gene: TRBD1; J gene: TRBJ1-5; CDR3 DNA: TGTGCCAGTACGGACAGGGGGCGCGGCAATCAGCCCCAGCATTTT; CDR3 protein: CASTDRGRGNQPQHF
clone size: -; V gene: TRBV11-3; D gene: -; J gene: TRBJ2-1; CDR3 DNA: TGTGCCAGCACCTCCAGCGGCTACCGGGAGAGAAATGAGCAGTTCTTC; CDR3 protein: CASTSSGYRERNEQFF
clone size: medium-sized; V gene: TRBV6-8; D gene: -; J gene: TRBJ2-2; CDR3 DNA: TGTGCCAGCAGTCGCCCCCCGGGAGCGAACACCGGGGAGCTGTTTTTT; CDR3 protein: CASSRPPGANTGELFF
clone size: -; V gene: TRBV6-8; D gene: TRBD1; J gene: TRBJ1-1; CDR3 DNA: TGTGCCAGCAGCCCTGGGACAGGGGTGAACACTGAAGCTTTCTTT; CDR3 protein: CASSPGTGVNTEAFF
clone size: -; V gene: TRBV7-6; D gene: -; J gene: TRBJ2-7; CDR3 DNA: TGTGCCAGCAGCTTAGTAGCGGTTAGCTCCTACGAGCAGTACTTC; CDR3 protein: CASSLVAVSSYEQYF
clone size: -; V gene: TRBV9; D gene: TRBD1; J gene: TRBJ1-2; CDR3 DNA: TGTGCCAGCAGTCTTCAGGGGGTTGGTAGCTATGGCTACACCTTC; CDR3 protein: CASSLQGVGSYGYTF
clone size: few; V gene: TRBV11-3; D gene: TRBD2; J gene: TRBJ2-3; CDR3 DNA: TGTGCCAGCAGCGATAGCGGGGGGGCTCTGGATACGCAGTATTTT; CDR3 protein: CASSDSGGALDTQYF
clone size: -; V gene: TRBV6-8; D gene: -; J gene: TRBJ1-5; CDR3 DNA: TGTGCCAGCAGTAATAACAGGAGGGGTCAGCCCCAGCATTTT; CDR3 protein: CASSNNRRGQPQHF
clone size: -; V gene: TRBV6-8; D gene: -; J gene: TRBJ2-5; CDR3 DNA: TGTGCCAGCAGTTTATTCGCCAGATTCCAAGAGACCCAGTACTTC; CDR3 protein: CASSLFARFQETQYF
clone size: -; V gene: TRBV6-8; D gene: -; J gene: TRBJ1-6; CDR3 DNA: TGTGCCAGCAGAGGGCAACTACAGAGCTCCTATAATTCACCCCTCCACTTT; CDR3 protein: CASRGQLQSSYNSPLHF
clone size: -; V gene: TRBV6-8; D gene: TRBD1; J gene: TRBJ1-2; CDR3 DNA: TGTGCCATCAGTGCAACAGGGGGGTTCGATGGCTACACCTTC; CDR3 protein: CAISATGGFDGYTF
clone size: once; V gene: TRBV6-8; D gene: TRBD2; J gene: TRBJ2-7; CDR3 DNA: TGTGCCATCAGTGGTTCTAGCGGTACCTACGAGCAGTACTTC; CDR3 protein: CAISGSSGTYEQYF
clone size: -; V gene: TRBV6-8; D gene: -; J gene: TRBJ1-2; CDR3 DNA: TGTGCCAGCAGTTACTCGAAGGAGGACAGAGTTAACTATGGCTACACCTTC; CDR3 protein: CASSYSKEDRVNYGYTF
clone size: -; V gene: TRBV5-1; D gene: -; J gene: TRBJ1-1; CDR3 DNA: TGCGCCAGCAGCGGGGGTCAAGTGAACACTGAAGCTTTCTTT; CDR3 protein: CASSGGQVNTEAFF
clone size: -; V gene: TRBV6-8; D gene: TRBD1; J gene: TRBJ2-4; CDR3 DNA: TGTGCCAGCAAAAGCGACAGGGGCGGGTACATTCAGTACTTC; CDR3 protein: CASKSDRGGYIQYF
clone size: -; V gene: TRBV14; D gene: TRBD2; J gene: TRBJ2-1; CDR3 DNA: TGTGCCAGCAGCCAACCGCGGGGGACCTACAATGAGCAGTTCTTC; CDR3 protein: CASSQPRGTYNEQFF
clone size: -; V gene: TRBV6-8; D gene: -; J gene: TRBJ2-2; CDR3 DNA: TGTGCCAGCAGTCCCGGGACACCTATCGCCGGGGAGCTGTTTTTT; CDR3 protein: CASSPGTPIAGELFF
clone size: -; V gene: TRBV11-3; D gene: TRBD2; J gene: TRBJ2-6; CDR3 DNA: TGTGCCAGCAGCTCGCTAGCGGGGGGGCTCGGGGCCAACGTCCTGACTTTC; CDR3 protein: CASSSLAGGLGANVLTF
clone size: -; V gene: TRBV7-7; D gene: -; J gene: TRBJ1-2; CDR3 DNA: TGTGCCAGCAGCTTAACGGCAGGGCTTTCACACTATGGCTACACCTTC; CDR3 protein: CASSLTAGLSHYGYTF
clone size: -; V gene: TRBV6-8; D gene: -; J gene: TRBJ2-3; CDR3 DNA: TGTGCCAGCGGGCTCTTCACAGATACGCAGTATTTT; CDR3 protein: CASGLFTDTQYF
clone size: once; V gene: TRBV19; D gene: TRBD2; J gene: TRBJ2-5; CDR3 DNA: TGTGCCAGTGGCGGGGGGGTGGAGACCCAGTACTTC; CDR3 protein: CASGGGVETQYF